The T cell receptor (beta chain) under discussion was sequenced for a study of blood T cell repertoires in COVID-19. Study information: In each case, the material was cDNA or gDNA derived from T cells, B-cell-depleted T cells, or PBMCs.

Sequenced by immunoSEQ multiplex PCR; TCRdb stores in-frame clones only, minus some. The table has some 120,000 clones, 74% seen once. Trimming cost V 6 bases and J 0 bases; bases outside gene matches: 11. The CDR3 covers 18 residues. Germline CDR1 MNHEY, CDR2 SVGEGT. Sequencing input: peripheral blood. The chain has TRBV6-2 or TRBV6-3 and TRBJ2-5; 12 nucleotides match TRBD2. This TCR came from a man at least 80 years old with COVID-19, enrolled during active disease. DNA of the CDR3: TGTGCCAGCAGCTTCTTACGGACTAGCGGGGCTTACCAAGAGACCCAGTACTTC. This sequence encodes CASSFLRTSGAYQETQYF.